This T cell receptor beta chain was identified in a study of blood T cell repertoires in COVID-19 (dated by TCRdb to about 2020). For the study in its entirety: Samples covering the acute and convalescent phases of COVID-19 were provided by collaborators in the United States, Italy and Spain. The material from the prospective study consisted of cDNA or gDNA derived from T cells, B-cell-depleted T cells, or PBMCs. Subjects who had been exposed to COVID-19, were actively infected with it, or had recovered from it provided the deeply sampled blood TCRbeta repertoires that made up the dataset. The repertoires were made available in a free public database intended to serve as a resource for research on the immune response to SARS-CoV-2. Samples came from the ongoing ImmuneRACE study (first 160 participants) plus 1,254 subjects from 6 global collaborators. Sample metadata almost always included a de-identified subject ID, COVID-19 status, age in years and sex. Where available, HLA class I and class II types were obtained from metadata supplied by the sample provider rather than from assay-based typing. The paper as a whole reports these results and caveats: How much clinical and demographic metadata was included differed by source and by participant, and the metadata was provided uncurated.

V loses 6 bases of germline sequence and J loses 0 bases, and the interval between the two ends is 9 bases. The germline V gene specifies SGHDN as CDR1 and FVKESK as CDR2. Measured from the cysteine to the phenylalanine, the CDR3 is 14 residues long. Of the read, only the CDR3 DNA is kept; its 42 bases are in frame from base 1. Collaborating institutions collected whole blood in K2EDTA tubes following their own protocols. For TCRbeta analysis, collaborators shipped samples as frozen whole blood, isolated PBMCs, or DNA extracted from either of those sample types. The immunoSEQ Assay, a bias-controlled multiplex PCR, was used to amplify TCRbeta CDR3 regions from genomic DNA. In the source study's methods: Nucleated cell counts per sample were estimated from amplification of reference gene primers within the assay. Sequence reads were collapsed and filtered to measure the absolute abundance of every unique TCRbeta CDR3 rearrangement. For each sample, productive Simpson clonality was calculated as the square root of Simpson's diversity index across productive rearrangements. Drawn from immuneACCESS, this table holds only the in-frame rearrangements with V and J called that TCRdb kept. Clones are partly lost; checked studies trace under half to an unresolved V gene and leave the rest unexplained. The V and J calls and the clone size are those of that table, but D and trimming were determined from the DNA. Present in this sample are tens of thousands of clones, about 88% of which were seen just once. The ten largest clones represent 2.9% of the sample.

As concerns this clone: This clone's antigen is unknown. Qualities for individual bases were not recorded, and no much larger clone is one base off.

This receptor was obtained from a woman over 75 with acute or convalescent COVID-19. The specimen sequenced was peripheral blood. The chain couples TRBV14 to TRBJ1-3, with the D gene not confidently named. DNA sequence: TGTGCCAGCAGTCCGGAGCTCTCTGGAAACACCATATATTTT. This yields the protein CASSPELSGNTIYF.